The 21 T cell receptor beta chains in this list originate from one sample, sequenced in a study of T cells in narcolepsy. Assay used: immunoSEQ multiplex PCR; TCRdb lists only in-frame clones, some missing. The profile shows roughly 16,000 clones, approximately 85% of them singletons. The specimen sequenced was memory (CD45RA-) CD4+ T cells from blood. These receptors all stem from a human donor in good health.

The V and J genes are TRBV30 and TRBJ2-1, with a weak D call TRBD2 (5 bases). CDR1 is GTSNPN and CDR2 is SVGIG in the germline V gene (reference sequence). V was cut by 0 bases and J by 9 bases, with 9 bases left in between. The CDR3 runs to 12 residues. CDR3 residues: CAWSVLGFEQFF. The CDR3, as DNA: TGTGCCTGGAGTGTACTAGGGTTTGAGCAGTTCTTC.

Comment on this clone: The junction shows a germline mismatch at one end, possibly a read error. V is TRBV25-1 and J is TRBJ2-4, with D possibly being TRBD1 (5 bases). Germline-derived CDR1 and CDR2 are MGHDK and SYGVNS. This CDR3 contains 15 residues. CDR3 coding DNA: TGTGCCAGCAGTGAATTAAAAGGGGCCAGAAACATTCAGTACTTC. It specifies CASSELKGARNIQYF. The variable domain in full, completed from reference TRBV25-1 and TRBJ2-4, reads EADIYQTPRYLVIGTGKKITLECSQTMGHDKMYWYQQDPGMELHLIHYSYGVNSTEKGDLSSESTVSRIRTEHFPLTLESARPSHTSQYLCASSELKGARNIQYFGAGTRLSVL.

This sequence joins TRBV7-9 and TRBJ1-2, with D unresolved. V lost 0 bases, J lost 6 bases, and 11 bases lay in between. This CDR3 is 14 amino acids long. Germline V CDR1 and CDR2: SEHNR, FQNEAQ (reference sequence). The CDR3 region has the DNA TGTGCCAGCAGCTTAGCCGCCCAGGTGGATGGCTACACCTTC. It codes for CASSLAAQVDGYTF. The full variable domain, rest sourced from reference TRBV7-9 and TRBJ1-2, is DTGVSQNPRHKITKRGQNVTFRCDPISEHNRLYWYRQTLGQGPEFLTYFQNEAQLEKSRLLSDRFSAERPKGSFSTLEIQRTEQGDSAMYLCASSLAAQVDGYTFGSGTRLTVV.

This chain uses TRBV6-6 with TRBJ2-2, with D hard to call. Looked up from germline, CDR1 is MNHNY and CDR2 is SVGAGI (reference sequence). V was shortened by 4 bases and J by 2 bases, with 14 bases between the two germline ends. This CDR3 comprises 16 residues. The CDR3 is CASSSTLDRNTGELFF. The CDR3 coding sequence is TGTGCCAGCAGTTCCACCTTGGACCGTAACACCGGGGAGCTGTTTTTT.

This chain joins TRBV6-1 and TRBJ2-3; possibly TRBD2 for D (6 bases). Deletions cut 2 bases from V and 0 bases from J, with 12 bases between. CDR3 length: 16 residues. CDR1 and CDR2 (germline): MNHNS, SASEGT. CDR3 nucleotide sequence: TGTGCCAGCAGTGAAAGGGGCGGGGTTAGCACAGATACGCAGTATTTT. This codes for CASSERGGVSTDTQYF.

V is TRBV6-1 and J is TRBJ2-7, with a possible D match to TRBD1 (7 bases). The V gene's germline CDR1 is MNHNS and CDR2 SASEGT. CDR3 size: 15 residues. The V end was cut by 9 bases, the J end by 7 bases, with 25 bases between. CDR3 loop: CASSNHRRGHREQYF. The DNA of the CDR3 is TGTGCCAGTTCTAATCACCGGAGGGGGCATCGTGAGCAGTACTTC.

V is TRBV6-6 and J is TRBJ2-1; perhaps TRBD2 as D (6 bases). V dropped 0 bases and J dropped 7 bases, with 16 bases sitting between them. The CDR3 has 16 amino acids. The V gene's germline CDR1 is MNHNY and CDR2 SVGAGI (reference sequence). The CDR3 sequence is CASSYSLRLGVNEQFF. DNA for the CDR3: TGTGCCAGCAGTTACTCACTCCGACTAGGAGTGAATGAGCAGTTCTTC.

The CDR3 bases are TGTGCCAGCAGGGACAGGGGTGGCTACACCTTC. Its translation is CASRDRGGYTF. The V call is TRBV2, the J call TRBJ1-2; 9 nucleotides match TRBD1. The V and J ends lost 6 bases and 7 bases, in that order; junction bases with no gene match: 0. CDR3 length: 11 residues. Germline assignment: CDR1 SNHLY and CDR2 FYNNEI.

The chain links TRBV4-1 to TRBJ1-3; 8 bases are shared with TRBD1. CDR3 length equals 17 residues. V lost 0 bases to trimming and J lost 0 bases; unmatched junction nucleotides: 4. Germline CDR1 and CDR2: MGHRA and YSYEKL. This CDR3 is CASSQDPGGHSGNTIYF. DNA of the CDR3: TGCGCCAGCAGCCAAGATCCAGGGGGCCACTCTGGAAACACCATATATTTT.

The rearrangement links TRBV21-1 to TRBJ2-5; the table names TRBD2, a call not compared with the DNA. TRBV21-1 is a pseudogene locus. This CDR3 comprises 16 residues. The CDR3, as DNA: TGTGCCAGCACGGGACTAGCGGGAGGGTGGCAAGAGACCCAGTACTTC. This gives the protein CASTGLAGGWQETQYF.

The rearrangement joins TRBV5-6 to TRBJ1-6; D not certain. Per the germline V gene, CDR1 is SGHDT and CDR2 is YYEEEE. The CDR3 spans 13 residues. The germline V and J ends were trimmed by 3 bases and 8 bases, with 9 bases remaining between them. CDR3 in amino acids: CASSSRAYSPLHF. CDR3 nucleotides: TGTGCCAGCAGCTCTAGGGCGTATTCACCCCTCCACTTT.

The chain links TRBV10-2 to TRBJ2-3, with a possible D match to TRBD1 (5 bases). CDR3 size: 13 residues. The V gene lost 6 bases and the J gene lost 1 base, with 8 bases spanning the gap. The germline V gene has CDR1 WSHSY and CDR2 SAAADI. DNA for the CDR3: TGCGCCAGCAGGGACATGGGCACAGATACGCAGTATTTT. It yields the protein CASRDMGTDTQYF.

V gene TRBV30 combines with J gene TRBJ1-1; TRBD1 aligns across 7 bases. The germline CDR1 and CDR2 sequences are GTSNPN and SVGIG (reference sequence). The CDR3 contains 13 residues. The V and J ends lost 3 bases and 4 bases, in that order; junction bases with no gene match: 5. CDR3 amino acids: CAWRDRMGTEAFF. The CDR3 DNA is TGTGCCTGGAGGGACAGGATGGGCACTGAAGCTTTCTTT.

V and J are TRBV6-1 and TRBJ1-2, with 7 bases fitting TRBD1. Unmatched junction bases numbered 3, after V lost 2 bases and J lost 0 bases. Germline V gives CDR1 MNHNS, CDR2 SASEGT. CDR3 length: 15 amino acids. CDR3 protein: CASSEWTGPNYGYTF. The CDR3 DNA sequence: TGTGCCAGCAGTGAATGGACAGGCCCTAACTATGGCTACACCTTC.

This chain links TRBV15 with TRBJ1-5; TRBD1 is a possible D gene (6 bases). V was shortened by 2 bases and J by 4 bases, with 12 bases between the two germline ends. The V gene's germline CDR1 is LNHNV and CDR2 YYDKDF (reference sequence). The CDR3 totals 15 residues. As DNA, the CDR3 is TGTGCCACCAGCAGAACTTTAGGGGGGAATCAGCCCCAGCATTTT. Protein product: CATSRTLGGNQPQHF.

The chain is built from TRBV5-8 and TRBJ1-5, with D unresolved. V dropped 3 bases and J dropped 9 bases, with 25 bases sitting between them. CDR1 and CDR2 from the germline V gene are SGHTS and YDEGEE. This CDR3 contains 17 residues. CDR3 amino acids: CASSWMTGRGVSGPQHF. The CDR3 region has the DNA TGTGCCAGCAGCTGGATGACGGGGAGAGGAGTTTCCGGGCCCCAGCATTTT.

The chain has TRBV7-9 and TRBJ1-6, with D hard to call. Trimming cost V 0 bases and J 10 bases, with 10 bases left between them. The CDR3 runs 14 residues. CDR1 is SEHNR and CDR2 is FQNEAQ in the germline V gene (reference sequence). For the CDR3, the DNA is TGTGCCAGCAGCTTAGCTGGGAGGACCTCACCCCTCCACTTT. It is translated as CASSLAGRTSPLHF.

The rearrangement links TRBV6-5 to TRBJ2-1; 11 nucleotides match TRBD2. The CDR3 loop spans 12 amino acids. The V gene's germline CDR1 is MNHEY and CDR2 SVGAGI. V gave up 8 bases and J gave up 8 bases; unmatched junction bases: 2. The CDR3 DNA follows: TGTGCCAGCGCGGGACTAGCGGATGAGCAGTTCTTC. It yields the protein CASAGLADEQFF.

The chain has TRBV12-5 and TRBJ2-2; D might be TRBD1 (5 bases). CDR3 length: 14 residues. Between the trimmed V and J ends, which lost 2 bases and 7 bases, there was a span of 11 bases. The germline CDR1 and CDR2 sequences are LGHNT and FRNRAP. This CDR3 is CASGLRGIGGELFF. DNA of the CDR3: TGTGCTAGTGGTTTGAGGGGAATCGGCGGGGAGCTGTTTTTT.

The rearrangement joins TRBV2 to TRBJ1-1; TRBD1 is a possible D gene (5 bases). Germline-derived CDR1 and CDR2 are SNHLY and FYNNEI. The ends were cut back, 6 bases at V and 6 bases at J, with 29 bases in the middle. CDR3 length equals 18 residues. CDR3 region: CASSYGTETGRGEPEAFF. The CDR3 DNA reads as TGTGCCAGCAGCTACGGGACCGAAACAGGCCGGGGGGAGCCTGAAGCTTTCTTT.

The chain uses TRBV2 and TRBJ2-3, with 7 bases lining up with TRBD2. V was pared by 5 bases and J by 9 bases, with 11 bases of the junction left unmatched. Germline V gene data show CDR1 as SNHLY and CDR2 as FYNNEI. This CDR3 contains 14 residues. Here the CDR3 DNA reads TGTGCCAGCAGTCTGGGACTAACTCCCTCAACGCAGTATTTT. Translation: CASSLGLTPSTQYF.